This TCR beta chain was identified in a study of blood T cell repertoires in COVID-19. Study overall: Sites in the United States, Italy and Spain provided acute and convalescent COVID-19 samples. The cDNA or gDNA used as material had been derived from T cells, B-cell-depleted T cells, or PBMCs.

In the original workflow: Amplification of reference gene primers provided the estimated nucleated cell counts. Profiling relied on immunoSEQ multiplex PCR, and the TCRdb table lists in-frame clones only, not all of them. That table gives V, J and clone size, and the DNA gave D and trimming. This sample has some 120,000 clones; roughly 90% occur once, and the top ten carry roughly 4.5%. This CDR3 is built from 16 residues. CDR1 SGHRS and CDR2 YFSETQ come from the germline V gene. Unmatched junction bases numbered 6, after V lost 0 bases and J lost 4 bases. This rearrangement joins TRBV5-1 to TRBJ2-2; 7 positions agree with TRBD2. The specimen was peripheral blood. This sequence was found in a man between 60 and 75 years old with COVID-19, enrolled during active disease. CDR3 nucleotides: TGCGCCAGCAGCTTGGACGCGGGAGCTACCACCGGGGAGCTGTTTTTT. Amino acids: CASSLDAGATTGELFF.